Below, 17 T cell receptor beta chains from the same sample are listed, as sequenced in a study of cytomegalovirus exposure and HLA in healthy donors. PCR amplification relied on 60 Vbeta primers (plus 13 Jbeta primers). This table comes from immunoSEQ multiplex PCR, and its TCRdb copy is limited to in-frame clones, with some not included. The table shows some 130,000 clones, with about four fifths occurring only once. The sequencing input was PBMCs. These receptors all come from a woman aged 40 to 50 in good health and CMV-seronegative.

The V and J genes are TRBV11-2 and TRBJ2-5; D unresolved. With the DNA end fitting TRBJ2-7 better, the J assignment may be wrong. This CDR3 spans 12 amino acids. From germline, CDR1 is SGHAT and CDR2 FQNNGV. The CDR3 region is CASSLAGGEQYF. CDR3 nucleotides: TGTGCCAGCAGCTTAGCAGGTGGCGAGCAGTACTTC.

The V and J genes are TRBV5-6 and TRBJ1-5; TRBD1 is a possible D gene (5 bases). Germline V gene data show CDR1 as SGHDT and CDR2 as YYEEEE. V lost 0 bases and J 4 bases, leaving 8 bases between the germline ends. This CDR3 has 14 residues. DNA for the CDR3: TGTGCCAGCAGCTTGGGGGGCCAGAATCAGCCCCAGCATTTT. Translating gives CASSLGGQNQPQHF.

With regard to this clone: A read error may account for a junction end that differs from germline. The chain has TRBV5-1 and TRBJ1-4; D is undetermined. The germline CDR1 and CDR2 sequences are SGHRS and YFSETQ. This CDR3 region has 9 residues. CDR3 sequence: CASSLGQRF. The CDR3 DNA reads TGCGCCAGCAGCTTGGGGCAGCGTTTT. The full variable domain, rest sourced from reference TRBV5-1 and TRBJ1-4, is KAGVTQTPRYLIKTRGQQVTLSCSPISGHRSVSWYQQTPGQGLQFLFEYFSETQRNKGNFPGRFSGRQFSNSRSEMNVSTLELGDSALYLCASSLGQRFGSGTQLSVL.

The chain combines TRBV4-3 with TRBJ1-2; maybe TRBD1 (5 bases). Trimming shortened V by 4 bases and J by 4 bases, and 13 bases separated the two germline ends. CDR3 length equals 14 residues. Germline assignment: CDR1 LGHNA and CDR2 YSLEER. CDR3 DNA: TGCGCCAGCAGCCCCGGGGGGTCGCCCTATGGCTACACCTTC. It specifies CASSPGGSPYGYTF.

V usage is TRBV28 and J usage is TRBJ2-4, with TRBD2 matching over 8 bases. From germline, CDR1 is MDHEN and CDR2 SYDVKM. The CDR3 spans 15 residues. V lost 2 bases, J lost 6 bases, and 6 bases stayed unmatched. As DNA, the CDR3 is TGTGCCAGCAGTTTAATCGCGGGAGGAGGAAACATTCAGTACTTC. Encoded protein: CASSLIAGGGNIQYF.

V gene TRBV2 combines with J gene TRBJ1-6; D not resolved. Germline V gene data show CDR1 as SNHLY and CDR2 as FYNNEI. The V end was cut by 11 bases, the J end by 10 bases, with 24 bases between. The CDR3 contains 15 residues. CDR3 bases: TGTGCCCGAGCACGGGAAGAGGGTCGGCGATCACCCCTCCACTTT. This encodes CARAREEGRRSPLHF. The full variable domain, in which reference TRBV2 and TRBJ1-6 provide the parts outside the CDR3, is EPEVTQTPSHQVTQMGQEVILRCVPISNHLYFYWYRQILGQKVEFLVSFYNNEISEKSEIFDDQFSVERPDGSNFTLKIRSTKLEDSAMYFCARAREEGRRSPLHFGNGTRLTVT.

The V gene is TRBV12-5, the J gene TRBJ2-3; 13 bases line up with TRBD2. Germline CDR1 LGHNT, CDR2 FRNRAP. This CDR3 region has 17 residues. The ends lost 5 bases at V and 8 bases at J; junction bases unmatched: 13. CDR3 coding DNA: TGTGCTAGTGGTCCGGCTTCGGGACTAGCGGGGTCGGGTACGCAGTATTTT. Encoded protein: CASGPASGLAGSGTQYF.

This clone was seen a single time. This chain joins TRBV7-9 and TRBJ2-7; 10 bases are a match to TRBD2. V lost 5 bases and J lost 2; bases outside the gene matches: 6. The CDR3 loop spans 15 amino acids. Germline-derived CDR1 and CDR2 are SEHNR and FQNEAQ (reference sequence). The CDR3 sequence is CASSRSGGTAYEQYF. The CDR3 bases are TGTGCCAGCAGCCGTAGCGGGGGGACAGCCTACGAGCAGTACTTC.

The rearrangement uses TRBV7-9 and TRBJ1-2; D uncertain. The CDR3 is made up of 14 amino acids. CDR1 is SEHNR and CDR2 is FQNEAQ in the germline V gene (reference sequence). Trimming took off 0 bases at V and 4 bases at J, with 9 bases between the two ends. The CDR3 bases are TGTGCCAGCAGCTTAGCCTCGGGGATCTATGGCTACACCTTC. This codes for CASSLASGIYGYTF.

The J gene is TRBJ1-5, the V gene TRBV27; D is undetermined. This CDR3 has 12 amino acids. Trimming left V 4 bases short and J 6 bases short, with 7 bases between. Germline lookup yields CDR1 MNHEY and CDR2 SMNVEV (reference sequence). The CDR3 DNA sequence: TGTGCCAGCAGTTCCCCGGGTCAGCCCCAGCATTTT. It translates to CASSSPGQPQHF.

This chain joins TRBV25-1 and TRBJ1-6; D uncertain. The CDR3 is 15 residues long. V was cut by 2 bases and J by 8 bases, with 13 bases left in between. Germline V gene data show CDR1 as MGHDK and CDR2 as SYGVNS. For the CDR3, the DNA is TGTGCCAGCAGTGAAGAGTCGTTCGCTTATTCACCCCTCCACTTT. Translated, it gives CASSEESFAYSPLHF.

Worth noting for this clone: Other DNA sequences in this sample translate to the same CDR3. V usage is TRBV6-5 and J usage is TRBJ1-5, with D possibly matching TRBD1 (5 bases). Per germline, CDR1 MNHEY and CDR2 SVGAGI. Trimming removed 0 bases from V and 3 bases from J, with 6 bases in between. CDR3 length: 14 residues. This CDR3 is CASSYSGANQPQHF. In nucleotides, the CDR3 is TGTGCCAGCAGTTACTCAGGGGCCAATCAGCCCCAGCATTTT.

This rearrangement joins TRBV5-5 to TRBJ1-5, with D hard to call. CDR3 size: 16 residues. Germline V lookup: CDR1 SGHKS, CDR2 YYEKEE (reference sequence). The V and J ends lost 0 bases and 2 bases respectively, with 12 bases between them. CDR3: CASSLDVRLGNQPQHF. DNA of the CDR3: TGTGCCAGCAGCTTGGACGTTCGGTTAGGCAATCAGCCCCAGCATTTT.

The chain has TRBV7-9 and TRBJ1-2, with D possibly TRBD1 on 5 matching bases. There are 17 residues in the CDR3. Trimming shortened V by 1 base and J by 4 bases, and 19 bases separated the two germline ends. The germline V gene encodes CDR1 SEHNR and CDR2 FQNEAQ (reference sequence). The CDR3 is CASSLGAGRVNPYGYTF. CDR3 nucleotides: TGTGCCAGCAGCTTAGGAGCGGGACGCGTCAACCCCTATGGCTACACCTTC.

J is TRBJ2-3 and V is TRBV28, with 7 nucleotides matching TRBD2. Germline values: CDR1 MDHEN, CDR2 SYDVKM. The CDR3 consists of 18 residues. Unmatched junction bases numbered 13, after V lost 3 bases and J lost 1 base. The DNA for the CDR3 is TGTGCCAGCAGTTTGCCCACCCGGCGGGGGATACGCACAGATACGCAGTATTTT. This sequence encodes CASSLPTRRGIRTDTQYF.

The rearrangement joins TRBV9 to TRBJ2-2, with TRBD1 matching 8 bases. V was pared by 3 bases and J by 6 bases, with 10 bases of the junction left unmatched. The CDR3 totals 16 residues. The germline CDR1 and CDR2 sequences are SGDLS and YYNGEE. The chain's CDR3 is CASSATGTGSPGELFF. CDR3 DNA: TGTGCCAGCAGCGCCACTGGGACAGGTTCGCCCGGGGAGCTGTTTTTT.

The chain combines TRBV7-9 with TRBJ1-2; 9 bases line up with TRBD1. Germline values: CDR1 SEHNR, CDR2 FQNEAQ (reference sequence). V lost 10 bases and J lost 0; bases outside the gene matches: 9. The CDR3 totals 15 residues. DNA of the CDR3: TGTGCCACGGCGGGACAGGGCTACACTAACTATGGCTACACCTTC. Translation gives CATAGQGYTNYGYTF.